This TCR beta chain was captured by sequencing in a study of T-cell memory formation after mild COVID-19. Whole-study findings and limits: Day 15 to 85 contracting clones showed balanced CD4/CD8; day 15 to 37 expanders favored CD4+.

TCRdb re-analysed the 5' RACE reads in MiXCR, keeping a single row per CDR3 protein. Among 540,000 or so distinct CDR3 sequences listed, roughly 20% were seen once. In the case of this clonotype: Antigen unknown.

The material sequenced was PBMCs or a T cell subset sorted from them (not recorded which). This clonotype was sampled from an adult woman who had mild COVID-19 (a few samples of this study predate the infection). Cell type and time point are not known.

CDR3 protein: CASSLGPISSTEAFF. CDR3 nucleotide sequence: TGTGCCAGCAGCTTAGGTCCCATCAGTAGCACTGAAGCTTTCTTT. The gene calls are TRBV7-8 and TRBJ1-1, with no clear D. The CDR3 length is 15 residues. Looked up from germline, CDR1 is SGHVS and CDR2 is FQNEAQ. Trimming took 1 base from V and 4 from J, leaving 13 bases between them.